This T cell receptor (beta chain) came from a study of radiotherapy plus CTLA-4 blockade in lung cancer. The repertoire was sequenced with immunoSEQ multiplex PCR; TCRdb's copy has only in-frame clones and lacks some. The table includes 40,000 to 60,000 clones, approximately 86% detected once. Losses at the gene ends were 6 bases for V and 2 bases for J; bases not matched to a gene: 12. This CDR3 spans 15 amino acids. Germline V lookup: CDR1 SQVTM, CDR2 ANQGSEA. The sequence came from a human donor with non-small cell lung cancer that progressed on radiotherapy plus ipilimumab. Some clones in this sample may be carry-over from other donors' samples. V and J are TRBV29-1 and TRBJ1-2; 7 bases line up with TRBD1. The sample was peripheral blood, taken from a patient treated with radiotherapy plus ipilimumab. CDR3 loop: CSVAGAGTDNYGYTF. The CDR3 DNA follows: TGCAGCGTCGCCGGCGCCGGGACAGACAACTATGGCTACACCTTC.